This T cell receptor (beta chain) was retrieved from a study of siplizumab effects on memory and regulatory T cells. Germline V gene data show CDR1 as SEHNR and CDR2 as FQNEAQ (reference sequence). CDR3 length: 12 residues. Trimming cost V 1 base and J 2 bases, with 3 bases left between them. Per individual sample, approximately 91,000 TCR templates were assayed. Measured with immunoSEQ multiplex PCR; TCRdb has only the in-frame clones, and not every one. The sample has over 65,000 clones, 93% seen once. Study results and caveats: Unstimulated naive T cells seemed to show more diversity than memory cells did, and they also seemed to be among the major contributors to the alloresponse. Relative to controls at roughly 27%, mappable alloreactive CD4+ clones exhibited a mean Treg-derived proportion of approximately 70% with siplizumab.

Worth noting for this clone: What it binds is unknown.

The chain links TRBV7-9 to TRBJ2-7; D is unresolved. This receptor was taken from a human donor in good health. Sequenced material: CD8+ T cells sorted from blood. The chain's CDR3 is CASSLDPYEQYF. Written as DNA, the CDR3 is TGTGCCAGCAGCTTAGATCCCTACGAGCAGTACTTC.